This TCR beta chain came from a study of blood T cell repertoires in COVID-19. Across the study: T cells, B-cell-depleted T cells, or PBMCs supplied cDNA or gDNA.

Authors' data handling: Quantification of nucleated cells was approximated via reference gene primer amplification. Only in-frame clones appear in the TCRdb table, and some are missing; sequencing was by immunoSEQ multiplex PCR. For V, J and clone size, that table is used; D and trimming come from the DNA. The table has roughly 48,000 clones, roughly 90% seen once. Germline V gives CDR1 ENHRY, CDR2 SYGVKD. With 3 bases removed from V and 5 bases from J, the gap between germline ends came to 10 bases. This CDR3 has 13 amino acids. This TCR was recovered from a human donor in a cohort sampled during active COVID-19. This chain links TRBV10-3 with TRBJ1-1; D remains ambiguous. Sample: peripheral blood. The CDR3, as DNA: TGTGCCATCAGTGAACCTCCACAAACTGAAGCTTTCTTT. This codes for CAISEPPQTEAFF.